This T cell receptor (beta chain) was obtained from a study of blood T cell repertoires in COVID-19. About the research overall: The cDNA or gDNA used as material had been derived from T cells, B-cell-depleted T cells, or PBMCs.

In the authors' methods: Estimated nucleated cell counts came from reference gene primer amplification. Here immunoSEQ multiplex PCR was the method, and the copy in TCRdb shows in-frame clones only, minus some. For V, J and clone size, that table is used; D and trimming come from the DNA. The table has tens of thousands of clones, 75% to 90% seen once; the top ten hold 4.5% to 7%. Germline CDR1 is SGHRS and CDR2 is YFSETQ. Trimming removed 3 bases from V and 5 bases from J; junction bases left unmatched: 7. The CDR3 contains 15 residues. The J gene is TRBJ2-5, the V gene TRBV5-1, with 10 positions matching TRBD2. The receptor was derived from a man between 45 and 60 years old with active COVID-19. Sequenced sample: peripheral blood. CDR3 sequence: CASSWAGTSDETQYF. The CDR3 bases are TGCGCCAGCAGCTGGGCCGGGACTAGCGATGAGACCCAGTACTTC.